This paragraph covers one TCR beta chain sequence. What antigen it recognizes has not been identified. Nothing much larger sits one base from this clone, and base qualities are not available. This record comes from a study of shared clonotypes between healthy human individuals (dated by TCRdb to between 2020 and 2021). Looking at the study overall: A couple of women and a few men aged 18 to 49 years were included in the cohort. To increase sequencing depth and limit assay-specific biases, different laboratories used diverse techniques to prepare libraries and sequence TCR repertoires. The study deeply sequenced blood TCR repertoires of about five healthy adults to estimate repertoire size and the extent of clonotype sharing between individuals. For each donor, CD4 naive and CD4 memory were each given three plates, CD8 naive was given two plates, and CD8 memory was given one plate. Per donor, leukapheresis produced somewhere between about 0.8 and 9.5 billion PBMCs. The paper's findings and limits, for the study overall: Even with the large sequencing depth, rarefaction of the sorted-subset datasets indicated that sequencing was incomplete. Higher generation probabilities were observed for clonotypes shared by all four sorted-subset donors than for non-shared clonotypes. Because the study included only a small number of donors, the genetic and exposure-history diversity represented was limited. Pairwise subsampling indicated that sequencing depth was expected to affect the degree of clonotype sharing among donors. Naive subsets generally had larger estimated clonotype richness than memory subsets. Sampling was restricted to blood, and TCR repertoires in tissues likely differ from the TCR repertoires found in blood. About 5% of naive CD4, roughly 3.5% of naive CD8, 2% to 2.5% of memory CD4, and over 0.35% of memory CD8 clonotypes were shared across several donors.

The germline V gene (reference sequence) provides CDR1 SEHNR and CDR2 FQNEAQ. The junction carries 7 bases between V and J, which are trimmed by 0 bases and 1 base respectively. The CDR3, cysteine through phenylalanine, is 16 amino acids long. CDR3 DNA is the only sequence kept; it has 48 bases, read in frame from the first base. Healthy HIV-negative adults with no recently reported acute infections or vaccinations were included as donors. Only Caucasian adults living in Nashville, Tennessee, USA were represented among the donors. CD4+ T cells were enriched by magnetic negative selection; naive cells were then positively selected on CD45RA, and the negative fraction formed the memory subset. Blood was obtained by leukapheresis, after which PBMCs were separated by Ficoll-Histopaque density gradient centrifugation and cryopreserved in liquid nitrogen vapor phase. Analytical flow cytometry was used to check the purity and quantity of each magnetically sorted T cell population. Each sorted fraction had its genomic DNA isolated and then quantified by UV absorbance on a Nanodrop 2000c.

Using the deep immunoSEQ assay, TCR CDR3 regions were amplified from genomic DNA by multiplex PCR. Extracted genomic DNA from each cell subset was spread evenly across all wells of several immunoSEQ 96-well plates, with each plate serving as a replicate. Each replicate PCR for sorted subsets received around 200 ng genomic DNA, equal to about 30,000 T cell genomes. Purified libraries were quantified with a Qubit 3.0 fluorometer, sized on a Bioanalyzer 2100, and re-quantified with the KAPA Library Quantification kit. A separate single-read 150-cycle Illumina NextSeq 550 flow cell was used to sequence each immunoSEQ 96-well plate. As for how the authors treated the data: The immunoSEQ output contained only junctional sequences without quality scores, so filtering could not match that applied to full-length reads. To assign V/J genes and CDR3, sequences were annotated against IMGT germline references using PyIR, a Python wrapper for IgBLAST v1.9. Reads were filtered out if the reads had weak V/J assignments (E-value above 1e-6), no CDR3, stop codons, out-of-frame junctions, or ambiguous translated residues. A V3J clonotype was defined by an identical inferred V gene, J gene, and CDR3 amino acid sequence. To compute the percentage overlap between repertoires, the number of shared unique clonotypes was divided by the size of the smaller repertoire. RTK rarefaction, the Chao1 estimator, and Recon v2.1 estimates of unobserved clonotypes were used to assess repertoire richness. Generation probabilities were computed with OLGA for all TCRbeta clonotypes obtained by the gDNA method from several donors. What TCRdb holds here is the immuneACCESS table cut down to in-frame rearrangements. Part of the clones is not present; checked against another copy, under half of the missing clones reflect an unresolved V gene, and the others are unexplained. V and J calls and clone size follow that table, whereas D and trimming were derived from the DNA. Across this sample there are approximately 1,500,000 clones, with around 97% seen only once. 1.2% of the sample is in the top ten clones.

The sample consisted of naive CD4+ T cells sorted from blood. The cell subset or site label for this specimen denotes: CD45RA+ positively selected. The chain links TRBV7-9 with TRBJ2-6; the D gene is not confidently resolved. The TCR was taken from a man aged 30 to 45 in good health. In nucleotides, the sequence is TGTGCCAGCAGCTTAGCGATGGGGTCTGGGGCCAACGTCCTGACTTTC. The encoded protein is CASSLAMGSGANVLTF.